What follows describes a single T cell receptor (beta chain). The source of the sample is a study of T-cell reconstitution after alpha-beta-depleted transplantation in children. Trimming took off 4 bases at V and 6 bases at J, with 16 bases between the two ends. From germline, CDR1 is MRHNA and CDR2 SNTAGT. This CDR3 has 15 residues. Preparation of the TCRbeta library involved a method that used unique molecular identifiers. TCRdb used MiXCR to reprocess the PCR reads, holding one entry per CDR3 protein. The sample includes about 600,000 distinct CDR3 sequences, over 9.5% seen only once; the top ten take roughly 4%.

The sequences come from PBMCs from the stem cell graft donor, collected from the stem cell graft. The TCR comes from a human donor who donated a stem cell graft to a child with acute myeloid leukemia. V usage is TRBV6-4 and J usage is TRBJ2-1, with D possibly being TRBD2 (5 bases). CDR3 residues: CASSGNSGLPNEQFF. The CDR3 nucleotides are TGTGCCAGCAGTGGGAATTCTGGACTCCCCAATGAGCAGTTCTTC.